These 22 T cell receptor beta chains share one sample of origin, sequenced in a study of blood T cell repertoires in COVID-19. Here immunoSEQ multiplex PCR was the method, and the copy in TCRdb shows in-frame clones only, minus some. The sample carries some 150,000 clones, approximately 80% recorded once. The sample comprised peripheral blood. These TCRs come from a man in his sixties with active or convalescent COVID-19.

The rearrangement links TRBV7-9 to TRBJ1-5; no clear D gene. Trimming took off 5 bases at V and 1 base at J, with 12 bases between the two ends. The CDR3 contains 15 residues. CDR1 and CDR2 (germline): SEHNR, FQNEAQ (reference sequence). This CDR3 reads CASSPRGDSNQPQHF. In DNA form, the CDR3 reads TGTGCCAGCAGCCCTAGAGGTGACAGCAATCAGCCCCAGCATTTT.

This rearrangement joins TRBV11-2 to TRBJ1-4; TRBD1 agrees at 8 bases. The germline gives CDR1 SGHAT, CDR2 FQNNGV. V shed 5 bases, J shed 8 bases, and the junction held 10 bases outside the gene matches. The CDR3 has 15 residues. The CDR3 DNA sequence: TGTGCCAGCAGCGGGAACAGGGGGTTACAGGAAAAACTGTTTTTT. Its translation is CASSGNRGLQEKLFF.

This chain connects TRBV4-1 to TRBJ1-1; maybe TRBD1 (6 bases). The V gene lost 0 bases and the J gene lost 1 base, with 12 bases spanning the gap. Germline CDR1 and CDR2: MGHRA and YSYEKL. The CDR3 totals 16 residues. The CDR3 is CASSQDPAGANTEAFF. CDR3 DNA sequence: TGCGCCAGCAGCCAAGATCCGGCAGGGGCGAACACTGAAGCTTTCTTT.

The V call is TRBV7-2, the J call TRBJ2-1; D may be TRBD1 (6 bases). The CDR3 spans 16 residues. The V gene's germline CDR1 is SGHTA and CDR2 FQGNSA. The V and J ends lost 7 bases and 0 bases respectively, with 16 bases between them. The chain's CDR3 is CASTERGTRSYNEQFF. As DNA, the CDR3 is TGTGCCAGCACCGAGAGGGGGACCCGCTCCTACAATGAGCAGTTCTTC.

The genes are TRBV7-9 and TRBJ2-2; 7 nucleotides align to TRBD2. V shed 4 bases, J shed 5 bases, and the junction held 4 bases outside the gene matches. The CDR3 sequence is 14 residues long. Germline CDR1 and CDR2: SEHNR and FQNEAQ (reference sequence). The CDR3 DNA follows: TGTGCCAGCAGCTCCTCCGGGGGGACCGGGGAGCTGTTTTTT. This encodes CASSSSGGTGELFF.

The chain uses TRBV19 and TRBJ2-7, with 8 bases matching TRBD1. With V trimmed by 4 bases and J by 3 bases, 5 bases remained unmatched. This CDR3 contains 14 residues. Germline lookup yields CDR1 LNHDA and CDR2 SQIVND (reference sequence). CDR3 residues: CASSSQTGVYEQYF. The CDR3 region has the DNA TGTGCCAGTAGTAGCCAGACAGGGGTCTACGAGCAGTACTTC.

The gene calls are TRBV2 and TRBJ1-3; D may be TRBD1 (5 bases). The CDR3 runs 15 residues. Germline assignment: CDR1 SNHLY and CDR2 FYNNEI. Trimming took off 4 bases at V and 0 bases at J, with 10 bases between the two ends. Written as DNA, the CDR3 is TGTGCCAGCAGTGGTAAGGGACTCTCTGGAAACACCATATATTTT. This translates into CASSGKGLSGNTIYF. The complete variable domain, with remaining parts taken from reference TRBV2 and TRBJ1-3, reads EPEVTQTPSHQVTQMGQEVILRCVPISNHLYFYWYRQILGQKVEFLVSFYNNEISEKSEIFDDQFSVERPDGSNFTLKIRSTKLEDSAMYFCASSGKGLSGNTIYFGEGSWLTVV.

Comment on this clone: In the same sample, other DNA sequences code for this CDR3. The rearrangement uses TRBV4-1 and TRBJ1-5, with no clear D. This CDR3 is built from 15 residues. Germline V gene lookup returns CDR1 MGHRA and CDR2 YSYEKL. The ends were cut back, 0 bases at V and 0 bases at J, with 6 bases in the middle. DNA for the CDR3: TGCGCCAGCAGCCAAGACCCCGTTAGCAATCAGCCCCAGCATTTT. This gives the protein CASSQDPVSNQPQHF.

The chain couples TRBV2 to TRBJ1-4; no clear D. V dropped 8 bases and J dropped 2 bases, with 18 bases sitting between them. Germline-derived CDR1 and CDR2 are SNHLY and FYNNEI. CDR3 length: 16 residues. The DNA for the CDR3 is TGTGCCAGCCAAGGCGGGCTGGTGGGCACTAATGAAAAACTGTTTTTT. This encodes CASQGGLVGTNEKLFF.

Here the CDR3 reads CASSPSASAYTGELFF. Written as DNA, the CDR3 is TGTGCCAGCAGCCCCTCGGCTAGCGCTTACACCGGGGAGCTGTTTTTT. The chain carries TRBV7-3 and TRBJ2-2; TRBD2 might be the D (6 bases). Germline values: CDR1 SGHTA, CDR2 FQGTGA. The ends were cut back, 5 bases at V and 3 bases at J, with 16 bases in the middle. The CDR3 totals 16 residues.

The rearrangement uses TRBV3-1 (or the pseudogene TRBV3-2) and TRBJ1-2; 10 positions agree with TRBD1. Unmatched junction bases numbered 10, after V lost 4 bases and J lost 8 bases. The CDR3 extends over 15 amino acids. In germline, CDR1 is LGHDT, CDR2 YNNKEL (reference sequence). For the CDR3, the DNA is TGTGCCAGCAGCCCACCCGGGACAGGGGTCTACGGCTACACCTTC. As protein: CASSPPGTGVYGYTF.

The rearrangement links TRBV6-5 to TRBJ1-2; D gene uncertain. The germline V and J ends were trimmed by 6 bases and 1 base, with 15 bases remaining between them. The CDR3 consists of 15 residues. Germline CDR1 MNHEY, CDR2 SVGAGI. DNA for the CDR3: TGTGCCAGCAGCCGAGGCCCTGAATTTAACTATGGCTACACCTTC. Encoded protein: CASSRGPEFNYGYTF.

V and J are TRBV4-1 and TRBJ2-3, with 9 nucleotides matching TRBD2. Germline CDR1 and CDR2: MGHRA and YSYEKL. V lost 4 bases and J lost 5; bases outside the gene matches: 10. This CDR3 contains 16 residues. As DNA, the CDR3 is TGCGCCAGCAGCCGGGCAGCGGGAGGCCTCGGAGATACGCAGTATTTT. The encoded protein is CASSRAAGGLGDTQYF.

The V call is TRBV7-3, the J call TRBJ2-1; 9 nucleotides align to TRBD2. The CDR3 totals 15 residues. Germline lookup yields CDR1 SGHTA and CDR2 FQGTGA. The J segment lost 4 bases and the V segment lost 1 base, leaving 2 bases of the junction unmatched. CDR3 in DNA: TGTGCCAGCAGCTTAAGCGGGAGGGGATACAATGAGCAGTTCTTC. Protein product: CASSLSGRGYNEQFF.

This chain uses TRBV7-9 with TRBJ2-3; D is possibly TRBD2 (5 bases). Trimming cost V 1 base and J 0 bases, with 11 bases left between them. The CDR3 is 16 amino acids. CDR1 SEHNR and CDR2 FQNEAQ come from the germline V gene (reference sequence). CDR3 residues: CASSLGLASSTDTQYF. The DNA of the CDR3 is TGTGCCAGCAGCTTAGGGCTAGCATCTAGCACAGATACGCAGTATTTT. Combining the CDR3 with reference TRBV7-9 and TRBJ2-3 gives the whole variable domain DTGVSQNPRHKITKRGQNVTFRCDPISEHNRLYWYRQTLGQGPEFLTYFQNEAQLEKSRLLSDRFSAERPKGSFSTLEIQRTEQGDSAMYLCASSLGLASSTDTQYFGPGTRLTVL.

The chain combines TRBV7-3 with TRBJ2-1, with a possible D match to TRBD2 (5 bases). Germline CDR1 and CDR2: SGHTA and FQGTGA. The CDR3 spans 13 residues. Trimming took off 5 bases at V and 8 bases at J, with 13 bases between the two ends. The CDR3 region has the DNA TGTGCCAGCAGCCCCACTAGTATCCATGAGCAGTTCTTC. It translates to CASSPTSIHEQFF.

The chain carries TRBV18 and TRBJ1-5; a possible D gene is TRBD1 (5 bases). Trimming shortened V by 6 bases and J by 4 bases, and 10 bases separated the two germline ends. The germline V gene encodes CDR1 KGHSH and CDR2 LQKENI. The CDR3 spans 13 residues. The CDR3 is CASSPDSNQPQHF. In DNA form, the CDR3 reads TGTGCCAGCTCCCCCGACAGTAATCAGCCCCAGCATTTT.

This clone was found once. J is TRBJ2-7 and V is TRBV7-8; D perhaps matches TRBD2 (6 bases). Germline loops: CDR1 SGHVS, CDR2 FQNEAQ. The CDR3 is made up of 17 amino acids. V was clipped by 5 bases and J by 2 bases, with 22 bases between them. CDR3 DNA sequence: TGTGCCAGCAGCCCGCGGAGGGGTGCGCTAGCCACCTACGAGCAGTACTTC. Encoded protein: CASSPRRGALATYEQYF.

V gene TRBV24-1 combines with J gene TRBJ2-5, with TRBD1 identical over 9 bases. Germline-derived CDR1 and CDR2 are KGHDR and SFDVKD. The CDR3 runs to 15 residues. With 5 bases clipped from V and 0 bases from J, the junction kept 3 bases outside the gene matches. Here the CDR3 DNA reads TGTGCCACCAGTGGGGGGACAGGGCACCAAGAGACCCAGTACTTC. Amino acids: CATSGGTGHQETQYF.

CDR3 coding DNA: TGCGCCAGCACCTCCCCCGGGACAGGGGAGGGTGAGCAGTTCTTC. Protein sequence: CASTSPGTGEGEQFF. The chain links TRBV5-1 to TRBJ2-1; 10 positions agree with TRBD1. This CDR3 contains 15 residues. Unmatched junction bases numbered 12, after V lost 6 bases and J lost 9 bases. Looked up from germline, CDR1 is SGHRS and CDR2 is YFSETQ. Full variable domain (rest looked up from reference TRBV5-1 and TRBJ2-1): KAGVTQTPRYLIKTRGQQVTLSCSPISGHRSVSWYQQTPGQGLQFLFEYFSETQRNKGNFPGRFSGRQFSNSRSEMNVSTLELGDSALYLCASTSPGTGEGEQFFGPGTRLTVL.

The chain joins TRBV5-8 to TRBJ2-6; D may be TRBD2 (5 bases). Trimming removed 4 bases from V and 2 bases from J, with 16 bases in between. Germline V gene lookup returns CDR1 SGHTS and CDR2 YDEGEE. This CDR3 has 17 residues. Here the CDR3 reads CASSPGLPNAGANVLTF. The CDR3 region has the DNA TGTGCCAGCAGCCCAGGACTTCCTAACGCTGGGGCCAACGTCCTGACTTTC.

This clone was detected ten times or more. This sequence joins TRBV24-1 and TRBJ2-7, with a weak D call TRBD1 (6 bases). CDR1 KGHDR and CDR2 SFDVKD come from the germline V gene. The V end lost 5 bases, the J end lost 2 bases, and 9 bases lay between the germline ends. This CDR3 is built from 13 residues. CDR3 sequence: CATSAAGAYEQYF. In DNA form, the CDR3 reads TGTGCCACCAGTGCCGCAGGGGCCTACGAGCAGTACTTC.